The 21 T cell receptor beta chains in this list originate from one sample, sequenced in a study of CD8 T cells in ankylosing spondylitis. TCRdb passed the 5' RACE reads through MiXCR, listing each CDR3 protein once. Of 150,000 to 200,000 distinct CDR3 sequences listed, more than 9% were seen once; the top ten hold around 29%. The sequencing input was blood, either unsorted or a sorted T cell fraction (not recorded which). These receptors were taken from a male donor with ankylosing spondylitis or in good health (not recorded which).

The chain links TRBV24-1 to TRBJ2-1, with TRBD2 matching over 8 bases. The J segment lost 7 bases and the V segment lost 3 bases, leaving 10 bases of the junction unmatched. Germline values: CDR1 KGHDR, CDR2 SFDVKD. CDR3 length equals 16 residues. CDR3 sequence reads: CATSDPTAGGGNEQFF. In DNA, the CDR3 is TGTGCCACCAGTGATCCCACGGCGGGGGGCGGGAATGAGCAGTTCTTC.

This clonotype was picked up a small number of times. The chain employs TRBV20-1 and TRBJ2-5; 15 bases align to TRBD2. There are 18 residues in the CDR3. V lost 6 bases and J lost 0; bases outside the gene matches: 11. Germline V CDR1 and CDR2: DFQATT, SNEGSKA (reference sequence). The CDR3 bases are TGCAGTGCAACAATCGGGACTAGCGGGGGGCGATACCAAGAGACCCAGTACTTC. Protein: CSATIGTSGGRYQETQYF.

This clonotype was recorded many times. V is TRBV10-1 and J is TRBJ2-2; D gene uncertain. In germline, CDR1 is WNHNN, CDR2 SYGVQD (reference sequence). Trimming shortened V by 9 bases and J by 4 bases, and 9 bases separated the two germline ends. This CDR3 spans 12 amino acids. The CDR3 DNA is TGCGCCAGTGGACCGACCACCGGGGAGCTGTTTTTT. It codes for CASGPTTGELFF.

This clonotype was detected many times. The chain joins TRBV21-1 to TRBJ2-1; the table calls TRBD2, which could not be checked here. TRBV21-1 is a pseudogene segment. CDR3 length: 13 residues. The CDR3 nucleotides read TGTGCCAGCAGCAAAGAAGGGAGCTATGAGCAGTTCTTC. It specifies CASSKEGSYEQFF.

This clonotype has only a few counts. The chain couples TRBV7-6 to TRBJ2-5; either TRBD1 or TRBD2 may fit D (5 bases each). CDR3 length: 18 residues. Germline CDR1 reads SGHVS; CDR2 reads FNYEAQ. Trimming left V 1 base short and J 2 bases short, with 20 bases between. In DNA form, the CDR3 reads TGTGCCAGCAGCTTAGATCGCTCCGGGGCAGCGGTACAAGAGACCCAGTACTTC. Residues: CASSLDRSGAAVQETQYF.

Remarks on this clonotype: This may arise from a read error, as a much more abundant clone is one base away. This chain uses TRBV28 with TRBJ1-2; 8 bases line up with TRBD1. CDR1 and CDR2 (germline): MDHEN, SYDVKM. This CDR3 comprises 15 residues. The CDR3 spells CVSSFAGGKSDGYTF. The CDR3, as DNA: TGTGTCAGCAGTTTTGCAGGGGGCAAATCGGATGGCTACACCTTC.

This clonotype was seen only a few times. The V and J genes are TRBV12-3 or TRBV12-4 and TRBJ2-7; 9 nucleotides match TRBD1. The CDR3 consists of 13 residues. With 9 bases clipped from V and 4 bases from J, the junction kept 7 bases outside the gene matches. The CDR3 coding sequence is TGTGCCAGTCAGCGGGACAGGGCTTACGAGCAGTACTTC. Residues: CASQRDRAYEQYF.

This clonotype was observed a few times. This chain uses TRBV9 with TRBJ2-3; D is uncertain. CDR3 size: 12 residues. V lost 4 bases and J 4 bases, leaving 7 bases between the germline ends. CDR1 SGDLS and CDR2 YYNGEE come from the germline V gene. Written as DNA, the CDR3 is TGTGCCAGCAGCTCGGGCCCAGATACGCAGTATTTT. Its protein is CASSSGPDTQYF.

This clonotype was recorded at least ten times. The rearrangement joins TRBV5-5 to TRBJ2-7; D perhaps matches TRBD2 (6 bases). Germline CDR1 is SGHKS and CDR2 is YYEKEE (reference sequence). This CDR3 has 14 residues. V was trimmed by 0 bases and J by 3 bases, leaving 10 bases between them. As DNA, the CDR3 is TGTGCCAGCAGCTTGGAGGGAGGTGGCTACGAGCAGTACTTC. Translated: CASSLEGGGYEQYF.

This clonotype was detected ten times or more. V and J are TRBV6-1 and TRBJ2-3, with TRBD2 identical over 15 bases. CDR3 size: 17 residues. Looked up from germline, CDR1 is MNHNS and CDR2 is SASEGT. After removal of 5 bases from V and 4 bases from J, the junction contained 7 bases not matched to a gene. DNA for the CDR3: TGTGCCAGCAGTCCGGGGACTAGCGGGAGGCGGGCAGATACGCAGTATTTT. Its translation is CASSPGTSGRRADTQYF.

In this sample, this clonotype turned up many times. V usage is TRBV12-3 or TRBV12-4 and J usage is TRBJ2-5; 7 bases are shared with TRBD1. The CDR3 loop spans 14 amino acids. Unmatched junction bases numbered 7, after V lost 5 bases and J lost 4 bases. The CDR3 DNA sequence: TGTGCCAGCAGTCCACAGGGGCAGGGAGAGACCCAGTACTTC. Its protein is CASSPQGQGETQYF.

This clonotype was observed at least ten times. The V call is TRBV3-1, the J call TRBJ2-3; 9 positions match TRBD1. The germline V gene encodes CDR1 LGHDT and CDR2 YNNKEL (reference sequence). J gave up 2 bases and V 9 bases, and 12 bases lay outside the gene matches. The CDR3 runs to 16 residues. In nucleotides, the CDR3 is TGTGCCAGAACAAATGGGGACAGGGCCTTCACAGATACGCAGTATTTT. It specifies CARTNGDRAFTDTQYF.

This clonotype appeared many times. This chain uses TRBV4-3 with TRBJ2-1; a weak D match, TRBD1 (5 bases). Trimming took 4 bases from V and 0 from J, leaving 7 bases between them. The CDR3 consists of 14 residues. Germline V CDR1 and CDR2: LGHNA, YSLEER. The CDR3 coding sequence is TGCGCCAGCAGCCCCAGGGTCTCCTACAATGAGCAGTTCTTC. The encoded protein is CASSPRVSYNEQFF.

The sample holds many counts of this clonotype. This chain connects TRBV6-5 to TRBJ1-4, with TRBD1 identical over 7 bases. The V gene end was trimmed by 0 bases and the J gene end by 7 bases; junction bases not matched to a gene: 5. The CDR3 is 15 residues long. The germline CDR1 and CDR2 sequences are MNHEY and SVGAGI. The CDR3 protein is CASSYSRDSREKLFF. The CDR3 DNA follows: TGTGCCAGCAGTTACTCCCGGGACAGTCGTGAAAAACTGTTTTTT.

This clonotype turned up a few times. J is TRBJ1-2 and V is TRBV7-2; D ambiguous. CDR3 length: 12 amino acids. Germline CDR1 is SGHTA and CDR2 is FQGNSA. V was trimmed by 2 bases and J by 4 bases, leaving 5 bases between them. The CDR3 nucleotides read TGTGCCAGCAGCTTACGGACCTATGGCTACACCTTC. It yields the protein CASSLRTYGYTF. Full variable domain (missing parts from reference TRBV7-2 and TRBJ1-2): GAGVSQSPSNKVTEKGKDVELRCDPISGHTALYWYRQSLGQGLEFLIYFQGNSAPDKSGLPSDRFSAERTGGSVSTLTIQRTQQEDSAVYLCASSLRTYGYTFGSGTRLTVV.

This clonotype was seen at least ten times. The genes are TRBV10-2 and TRBJ2-6; D not resolved. CDR1 and CDR2 from the germline V gene are WSHSY and SAAADI. The CDR3 loop spans 14 amino acids. Trimming took off 6 bases at V and 0 bases at J, with 6 bases between the two ends. In nucleotides, the CDR3 is TGCGCCAGCAGGGACGCCTCTGGGGCCAACGTCCTGACTTTC. The encoded protein is CASRDASGANVLTF.

This chain joins TRBV7-6 and TRBJ2-1; TRBD1 might be the D (6 bases). The CDR3 has 17 amino acids. CDR1 is SGHVS and CDR2 is FNYEAQ in the germline V gene. Trimming pared 2 bases from V and 9 bases from J, leaving 23 bases between. The CDR3 region is CASSLRVLGQGSGEQFF. The CDR3 DNA follows: TGTGCCAGCAGCTTAAGGGTTTTAGGGCAGGGGTCCGGTGAGCAGTTCTTC.

This clonotype occurred many times. The V call is TRBV5-6, the J call TRBJ1-1, with 10 bases identical to TRBD1. Trimming at V came to 1 base and at J to 5 bases, leaving 2 bases not matched to a gene. The CDR3 is 14 residues long. CDR1 is SGHDT and CDR2 is YYEEEE in the germline V gene. CDR3 loop: CASSLRDRGTEAFF. The CDR3 coding sequence is TGTGCCAGCAGCTTGAGGGACAGGGGAACTGAAGCTTTCTTT.

This chain joins TRBV25-1 and TRBJ1-1; D remains unclear. CDR1 is MGHDK, CDR2 SYGVNS, per germline. The CDR3 spans 13 residues. Trimming took 7 bases from V and 1 from J, leaving 10 bases between them. CDR3 region: CASTPRENTEAFF. CDR3 bases: TGTGCCAGCACCCCGAGGGAGAACACTGAAGCTTTCTTT.

A remark on this clonotype: A junction boundary mismatches the germline segment, possibly from a read error. The V call is TRBV6-2 or TRBV6-3, the J call TRBJ1-5; 8 nucleotides match TRBD1. Germline lookup yields CDR1 MNHEY and CDR2 SVGEGT. CDR3 length: 19 residues. The CDR3 here is CASSYLTGTGTYSNLPQHF. CDR3 nucleotide sequence: TGTGCCAGCAGTTACCTGACCGGGACAGGAACCTATAGCAATCTGCCCCAGCATTTT.

The sample holds many counts of this clonotype. J is TRBJ2-3 and V is TRBV7-2, with 9 bases matching TRBD1. CDR3 length: 13 residues. The V and J ends lost 10 bases and 1 base, in that order; junction bases with no gene match: 3. From germline, CDR1 is SGHTA and CDR2 FQGNSA. Here the CDR3 reads CATGTGRTDTQYF. Written as DNA, the CDR3 is TGTGCCACCGGGACAGGGCGCACAGATACGCAGTATTTT.